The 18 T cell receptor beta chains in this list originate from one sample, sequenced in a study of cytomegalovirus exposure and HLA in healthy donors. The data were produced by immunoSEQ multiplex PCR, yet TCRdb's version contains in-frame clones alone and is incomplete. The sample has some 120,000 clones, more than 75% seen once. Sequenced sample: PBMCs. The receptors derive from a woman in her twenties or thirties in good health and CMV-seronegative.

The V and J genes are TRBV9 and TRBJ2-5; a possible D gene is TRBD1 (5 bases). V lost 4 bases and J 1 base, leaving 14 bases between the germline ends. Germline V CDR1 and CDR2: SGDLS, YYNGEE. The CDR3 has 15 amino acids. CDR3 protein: CASSPQVGSQETQYF. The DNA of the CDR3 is TGTGCCAGCAGCCCACAGGTGGGGTCCCAAGAGACCCAGTACTTC.

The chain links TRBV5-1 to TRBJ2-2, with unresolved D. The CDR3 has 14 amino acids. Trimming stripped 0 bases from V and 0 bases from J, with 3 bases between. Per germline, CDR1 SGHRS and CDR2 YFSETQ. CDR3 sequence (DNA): TGCGCCAGCAGCTTGGCTACGAACACCGGGGAGCTGTTTTTT. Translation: CASSLATNTGELFF. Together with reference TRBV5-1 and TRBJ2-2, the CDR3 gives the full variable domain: KAGVTQTPRYLIKTRGQQVTLSCSPISGHRSVSWYQQTPGQGLQFLFEYFSETQRNKGNFPGRFSGRQFSNSRSEMNVSTLELGDSALYLCASSLATNTGELFFGEGSRLTVL.

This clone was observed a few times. The CDR3 region is CASSLDRAGGVSSPLHF. The CDR3 nucleotides read TGTGCCAGCAGCTTAGATCGGGCAGGGGGCGTCAGTTCACCCCTCCACTTT. V gene TRBV11-3 combines with J gene TRBJ1-6; 8 positions match TRBD1. V was clipped by 0 bases and J by 9 bases; unmatched bases: 10. The CDR3 spans 17 residues. CDR1 is SGHNT and CDR2 is YENEEA in the germline V gene.

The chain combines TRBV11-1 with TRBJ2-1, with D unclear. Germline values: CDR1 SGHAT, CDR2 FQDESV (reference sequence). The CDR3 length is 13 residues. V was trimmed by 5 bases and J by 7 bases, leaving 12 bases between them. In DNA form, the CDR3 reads TGTGCCAGCAGCCCCGAGTTGATTAATGAGCAGTTCTTC. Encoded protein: CASSPELINEQFF.

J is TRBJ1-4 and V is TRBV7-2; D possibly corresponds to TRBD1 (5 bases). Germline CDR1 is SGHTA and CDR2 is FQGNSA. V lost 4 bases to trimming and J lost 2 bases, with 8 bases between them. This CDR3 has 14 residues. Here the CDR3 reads CASSSRDTNEKLFF. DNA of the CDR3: TGTGCCAGCAGCTCCAGGGATACTAATGAAAAACTGTTTTTT.

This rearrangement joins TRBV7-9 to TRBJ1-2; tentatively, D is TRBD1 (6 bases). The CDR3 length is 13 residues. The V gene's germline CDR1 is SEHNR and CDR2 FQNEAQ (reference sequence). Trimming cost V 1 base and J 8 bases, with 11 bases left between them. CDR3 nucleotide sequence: TGTGCCAGCAGCTTAGAGCAGGACAGAGGCTACACCTTC. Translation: CASSLEQDRGYTF.

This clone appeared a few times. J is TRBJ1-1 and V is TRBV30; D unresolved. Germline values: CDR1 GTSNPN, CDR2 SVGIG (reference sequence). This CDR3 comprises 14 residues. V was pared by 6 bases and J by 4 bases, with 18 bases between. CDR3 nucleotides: TGTGCCTGTTATTCTGAGACTGGAGGCACTGAAGCTTTCTTT. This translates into CACYSETGGTEAFF.

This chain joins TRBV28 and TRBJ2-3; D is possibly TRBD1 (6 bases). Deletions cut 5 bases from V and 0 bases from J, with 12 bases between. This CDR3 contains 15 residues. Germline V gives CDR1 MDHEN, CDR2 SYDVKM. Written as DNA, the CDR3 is TGTGCCAGCAGTCTCGGACAGAGTAGCACAGATACGCAGTATTTT. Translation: CASSLGQSSTDTQYF.

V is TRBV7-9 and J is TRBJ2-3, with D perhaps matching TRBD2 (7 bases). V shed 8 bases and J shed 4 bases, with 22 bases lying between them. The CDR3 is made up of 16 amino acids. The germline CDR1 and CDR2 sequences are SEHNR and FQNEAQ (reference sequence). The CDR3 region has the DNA TGTGCCAGCTCCTCTGGGGGAGGGGGAGTCCCAGATACGCAGTATTTT. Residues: CASSSGGGGVPDTQYF.

The CDR3 DNA is TGTGCCAGCAGCTATATAGACAGGGCTAACCTTGCCAATCAGCCCCAGCATTTT. It translates to CASSYIDRANLANQPQHF. V gene TRBV7-8 combines with J gene TRBJ1-5; 7 bases are a match to TRBD1. The V gene's germline CDR1 is SGHVS and CDR2 FQNEAQ. The CDR3 has 18 residues. Unmatched junction bases numbered 15, after V lost 4 bases and J lost 3 bases.

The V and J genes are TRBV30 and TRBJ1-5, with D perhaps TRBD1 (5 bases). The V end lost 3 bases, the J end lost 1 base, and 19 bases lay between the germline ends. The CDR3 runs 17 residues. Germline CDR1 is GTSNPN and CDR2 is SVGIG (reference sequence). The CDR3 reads CAWSSGLGGESNQPQHF. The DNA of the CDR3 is TGTGCCTGGAGCTCAGGGTTGGGAGGGGAGAGCAATCAGCCCCAGCATTTT.

In DNA form, the CDR3 reads TGCGCCAGCAAACCTCTCGGGACAGGGGACATCTCTGGAAACACCATATATTTT. It codes for CASKPLGTGDISGNTIYF. J is TRBJ1-3 and V is TRBV5-1; 10 nucleotides match TRBD1. Germline V gene data show CDR1 as SGHRS and CDR2 as YFSETQ. The length of the CDR3 is 18 residues. J lost 0 bases, V lost 6 bases, and 12 bases had no gene match.

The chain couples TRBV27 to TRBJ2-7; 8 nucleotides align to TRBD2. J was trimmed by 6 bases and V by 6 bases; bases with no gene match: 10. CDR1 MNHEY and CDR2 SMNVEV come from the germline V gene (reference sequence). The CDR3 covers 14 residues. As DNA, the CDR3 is TGTGCCAGCAGCCCGGGGGGGGCGCCCCCCGAGCAGTACTTC. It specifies CASSPGGAPPEQYF.

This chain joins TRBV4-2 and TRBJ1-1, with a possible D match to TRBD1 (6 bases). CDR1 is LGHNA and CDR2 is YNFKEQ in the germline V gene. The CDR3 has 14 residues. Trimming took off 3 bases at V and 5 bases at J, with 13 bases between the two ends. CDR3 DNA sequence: TGTGCCAGCAGCCAGGGCGGGGGCTGGACTGAAGCTTTCTTT. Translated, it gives CASSQGGGWTEAFF.

In nucleotides, the CDR3 is TGTGCCAGCTCACTGACAGGGGGAAGCCCCGAGCAGTACTTC. Translation gives CASSLTGGSPEQYF. The J gene is TRBJ2-7, the V gene TRBV18; 9 nucleotides match TRBD1. The CDR3 is made up of 14 amino acids. Germline V gene lookup returns CDR1 KGHSH and CDR2 LQKENI. The V segment lost 4 bases and the J segment 6 bases; nucleotides outside the gene matches: 7.

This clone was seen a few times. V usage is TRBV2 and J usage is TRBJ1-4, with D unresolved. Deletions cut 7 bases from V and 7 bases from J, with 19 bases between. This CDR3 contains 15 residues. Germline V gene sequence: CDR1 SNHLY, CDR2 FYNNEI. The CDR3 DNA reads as TGTGCCAGCACTCCTTCGAGATTAAGTACTGAAAAACTGTTTTTT. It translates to CASTPSRLSTEKLFF.

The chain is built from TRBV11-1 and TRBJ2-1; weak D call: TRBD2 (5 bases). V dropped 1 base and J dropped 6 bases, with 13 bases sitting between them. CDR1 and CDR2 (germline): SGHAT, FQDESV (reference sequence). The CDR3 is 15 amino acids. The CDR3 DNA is TGTGCCAGCAGCTTAGACCACCGAGGAGGCAATGAGCAGTTCTTC. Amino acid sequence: CASSLDHRGGNEQFF. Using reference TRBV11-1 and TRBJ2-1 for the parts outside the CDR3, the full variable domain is EAEVAQSPRYKITEKSQAVAFWCDPISGHATLYWYRQILGQGPELLVQFQDESVVDDSQLPKDRFSAERLKGVDSTLKIQPAELGDSAMYLCASSLDHRGGNEQFFGPGTRLTVL.

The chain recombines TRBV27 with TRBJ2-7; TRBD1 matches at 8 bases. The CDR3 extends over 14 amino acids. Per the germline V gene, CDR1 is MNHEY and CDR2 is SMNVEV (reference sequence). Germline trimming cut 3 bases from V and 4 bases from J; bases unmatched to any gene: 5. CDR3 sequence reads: CASSLSGGLYEQYF. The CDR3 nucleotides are TGTGCCAGCAGTTTGTCAGGGGGCTTGTACGAGCAGTACTTC.